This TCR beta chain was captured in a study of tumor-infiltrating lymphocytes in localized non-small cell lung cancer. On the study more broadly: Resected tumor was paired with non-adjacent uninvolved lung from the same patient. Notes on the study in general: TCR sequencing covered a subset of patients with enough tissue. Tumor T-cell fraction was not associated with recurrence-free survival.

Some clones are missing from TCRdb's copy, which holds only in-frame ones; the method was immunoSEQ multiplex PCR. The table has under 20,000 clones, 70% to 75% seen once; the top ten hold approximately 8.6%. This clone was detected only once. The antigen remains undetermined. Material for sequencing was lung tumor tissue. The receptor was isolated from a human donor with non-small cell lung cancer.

CDR3 sequence: CASSEGRDFLDTQYF. The CDR3 nucleotides are TGCGCCAGCAGTGAAGGCCGGGACTTCTTAGATACGCAGTATTTT. The chain is built from TRBV10-1 and TRBJ2-3; the D gene is possibly TRBD2 (6 bases). CDR3 size: 15 residues. V was trimmed by 3 bases and J by 5 bases, leaving 15 bases between them. The germline CDR1 and CDR2 sequences are WNHNN and SYGVQD (reference sequence).